The 19 T cell receptor beta chains below come from one sample, sequenced in a study of T cell responses to AZD1222 COVID-19 vaccine. The assay was immunoSEQ multiplex PCR, and TCRdb's table has in-frame clones only and misses some. The sample lists about 110,000 clones, around 90% seen once, with 5% to 5.5% in the top ten. The sequences come from peripheral blood, collected on day 0 of AZD1222 vaccination. The receptor set was obtained from an adult in good health.

V gene TRBV6-1 combines with J gene TRBJ1-1; TRBD1 is a possible D gene (6 bases). Trimming took off 3 bases at V and 7 bases at J, with 15 bases between the two ends. The CDR3 totals 14 residues. The germline V gene has CDR1 MNHNS and CDR2 SASEGT. For the CDR3, the DNA is TGTGCCAGCAGTGATACAGGGTCGGACCTTGAAGCTTTCTTT. Residues: CASSDTGSDLEAFF.

In nucleotides, the CDR3 is TGCGCCAGCAGCTTGGTTGTGCGAAAACTGACAGATACGCAGTATTTT. Protein product: CASSLVVRKLTDTQYF. The V and J genes are TRBV5-1 and TRBJ2-3; no definite D call. V was clipped by 0 bases and J by 3 bases, with 14 bases between them. The CDR3 is 16 amino acids. Germline CDR1 SGHRS, CDR2 YFSETQ. The full variable domain, rest sourced from reference TRBV5-1 and TRBJ2-3, is KAGVTQTPRYLIKTRGQQVTLSCSPISGHRSVSWYQQTPGQGLQFLFEYFSETQRNKGNFPGRFSGRQFSNSRSEMNVSTLELGDSALYLCASSLVVRKLTDTQYFGPGTRLTVL.

The J gene is TRBJ1-3, the V gene TRBV2; D unclear. The germline CDR1 and CDR2 sequences are SNHLY and FYNNEI. The CDR3 extends over 12 amino acids. The V and J ends lost 2 bases and 4 bases respectively, with 3 bases between them. This CDR3 reads CASSEQGNTIYF. CDR3 nucleotides: TGTGCCAGCAGTGAACAGGGAAACACCATATATTTT. The full variable domain, rest sourced from reference TRBV2 and TRBJ1-3, is EPEVTQTPSHQVTQMGQEVILRCVPISNHLYFYWYRQILGQKVEFLVSFYNNEISEKSEIFDDQFSVERPDGSNFTLKIRSTKLEDSAMYFCASSEQGNTIYFGEGSWLTVV.

This clone appeared a few times. The CDR3 loop reads CASSPTRHSTNEKLFF. CDR3 nucleotide sequence: TGTGCCAGCAGCCCGACCAGACATTCAACTAATGAAAAACTGTTTTTT. The gene calls are TRBV11-2 and TRBJ1-4; no definite D call. Trimming removed 5 bases from V and 0 bases from J, with 13 bases in between. Germline V gene data show CDR1 as SGHAT and CDR2 as FQNNGV. The CDR3 spans 16 residues.

The chain recombines TRBV10-2 with TRBJ2-1; D gene uncertain. V was pared by 6 bases and J by 4 bases, with 7 bases between. Germline loops: CDR1 WSHSY, CDR2 SAAADI. The length of the CDR3 is 12 residues. The CDR3 loop reads CASSTAYNEQFF. The CDR3 DNA reads TGCGCCAGCAGCACTGCTTACAATGAGCAGTTCTTC.

The chain has TRBV7-3 and TRBJ2-1, with D possibly TRBD1 on 6 matching bases. V was clipped by 0 bases and J by 9 bases, with 12 bases between them. The CDR3 is 14 residues long. The germline gives CDR1 SGHTA, CDR2 FQGTGA. The CDR3 spells CASSLTSTGPEQFF. DNA for the CDR3: TGTGCCAGCAGCTTAACCAGTACAGGGCCTGAGCAGTTCTTC.

This clone was seen more than once but under ten times. The J gene is TRBJ2-1, the V gene TRBV11-3, with TRBD1 as a possible D gene (6 bases). This CDR3 contains 13 residues. Germline values: CDR1 SGHNT, CDR2 YENEEA. Trimming cost V 4 bases and J 8 bases, with 12 bases left between them. The CDR3 loop reads CASSSKHRDEQFF. The CDR3 DNA reads as TGTGCCAGCAGCTCAAAACACAGGGATGAGCAGTTCTTC.

This clone was observed a handful of times. The chain combines TRBV2 with TRBJ1-1; unclear D gene. Germline V gene lookup returns CDR1 SNHLY and CDR2 FYNNEI. V was cut by 4 bases and J by 3 bases, with 9 bases left in between. This CDR3 is 13 amino acids long. CDR3 loop: CASSGQIYTEAFF. The CDR3 nucleotides are TGTGCCAGCAGTGGGCAGATTTACACTGAAGCTTTCTTT. Full variable domain (missing parts from reference TRBV2 and TRBJ1-1): EPEVTQTPSHQVTQMGQEVILRCVPISNHLYFYWYRQILGQKVEFLVSFYNNEISEKSEIFDDQFSVERPDGSNFTLKIRSTKLEDSAMYFCASSGQIYTEAFFGQGTRLTVV.

This rearrangement joins TRBV7-2 to TRBJ2-1; D is unresolved. Trimming cost V 2 bases and J 3 bases, with 11 bases left between them. CDR3 size: 15 residues. Germline V gene lookup returns CDR1 SGHTA and CDR2 FQGNSA. CDR3 bases: TGTGCCAGCAGCTTATTAGGCGTTAGCTACAATGAGCAGTTCTTC. This gives the protein CASSLLGVSYNEQFF.

This chain connects TRBV7-9 to TRBJ1-2, with D uncertain. Trimming took off 1 base at V and 0 bases at J, with 6 bases between the two ends. The CDR3 is 14 residues long. Germline-derived CDR1 and CDR2 are SEHNR and FQNEAQ (reference sequence). This CDR3 is CASSLDETNYGYTF. In DNA, the CDR3 is TGTGCCAGCAGCTTAGACGAGACTAACTATGGCTACACCTTC.

The rearrangement uses TRBV2 and TRBJ2-7; 12 bases fit TRBD2. The CDR3 has 15 residues. Germline lookup yields CDR1 SNHLY and CDR2 FYNNEI. The V segment lost 2 bases and the J segment 5 bases; nucleotides outside the gene matches: 4. CDR3 loop: CASSEMTSGSHEQYF. CDR3 bases: TGTGCCAGCAGTGAAATGACTAGCGGGAGCCACGAGCAGTACTTC.

The chain couples TRBV7-3 to TRBJ2-1; TRBD2 matches 12 bases. The germline V gene has CDR1 SGHTA and CDR2 FQGTGA. The CDR3 has 17 amino acids. The V and J ends lost 2 bases and 7 bases, in that order; junction bases with no gene match: 9. The CDR3 here is CASSLVASGRAGNEQFF. Here the CDR3 DNA reads TGTGCCAGCAGCTTAGTTGCTAGCGGGAGGGCCGGGAATGAGCAGTTCTTC.

The genes are TRBV7-3 and TRBJ2-2, with D possibly called TRBD1 or TRBD2 (6 bases each). This CDR3 is 16 amino acids long. Trimming cost V 8 bases and J 4 bases, with 20 bases left between them. Germline V gene data show CDR1 as SGHTA and CDR2 as FQGTGA. CDR3 sequence: CASGPNRGAGTGELFF. The CDR3 nucleotides are TGTGCCAGCGGCCCTAATAGGGGGGCGGGCACCGGGGAGCTGTTTTTT.

The rearrangement uses TRBV3-1 (or the pseudogene TRBV3-2) and TRBJ2-7; D might be TRBD2 (6 bases). This CDR3 spans 16 amino acids. Germline V CDR1 and CDR2: LGHDT, YNNKEL (reference sequence). Trimming removed 0 bases from V and 1 base from J, with 13 bases in between. The CDR3 spells CASSQESGTPSYEQYF. The CDR3 DNA follows: TGTGCCAGCAGCCAAGAATCCGGGACTCCTTCCTACGAGCAGTACTTC.

This sequence joins TRBV19 and TRBJ1-2; D is perhaps TRBD1 (5 bases). This CDR3 comprises 15 residues. Trimming pared 3 bases from V and 4 bases from J, leaving 15 bases between. Germline V gene data show CDR1 as LNHDA and CDR2 as SQIVND (reference sequence). The CDR3 DNA is TGTGCCAGTAGTATTAAAGGCAGGGCGGGCTATGGCTACACCTTC. Translating it yields CASSIKGRAGYGYTF.

The chain combines TRBV7-2 with TRBJ1-3, with TRBD1 matching 8 bases. From germline, CDR1 is SGHTA and CDR2 FQGNSA. The CDR3 has 14 residues. V trimming: 7 bases; J trimming: 7 bases; junction bases outside the gene matches: 9. In nucleotides, the CDR3 is TGTGCCAGCACCCCCGACAGGGGAAAGAACACCATATATTTT. This gives the protein CASTPDRGKNTIYF.

The V call is TRBV7-2, the J call TRBJ2-3; TRBD2 might be the D (6 bases). V was cut by 3 bases and J by 0 bases, with 13 bases left in between. From germline, CDR1 is SGHTA and CDR2 FQGNSA. The CDR3 is made up of 16 amino acids. The CDR3 region is CASSFGTPLSTDTQYF. DNA of the CDR3: TGTGCCAGCAGCTTCGGGACTCCCCTTAGCACAGATACGCAGTATTTT. Together with reference TRBV7-2 and TRBJ2-3, the CDR3 gives the full variable domain: GAGVSQSPSNKVTEKGKDVELRCDPISGHTALYWYRQSLGQGLEFLIYFQGNSAPDKSGLPSDRFSAERTGGSVSTLTIQRTQQEDSAVYLCASSFGTPLSTDTQYFGPGTRLTVL.

V usage is TRBV18 and J usage is TRBJ1-2, with a possible D match to TRBD1 (5 bases). The ends were cut back, 2 bases at V and 8 bases at J, with 9 bases in the middle. Germline CDR1 is KGHSH and CDR2 is LQKENI. This CDR3 contains 12 residues. CDR3 sequence reads: CASSPKEGGYTF. The CDR3 nucleotides read TGTGCCAGCTCACCAAAAGAGGGGGGCTACACCTTC.

The rearrangement joins TRBV7-3 to TRBJ1-6; D unresolved. There are 14 residues in the CDR3. Germline V gives CDR1 SGHTA, CDR2 FQGTGA. The V gene lost 2 bases and the J gene lost 7 bases, with 9 bases spanning the gap. DNA of the CDR3: TGTGCCAGCAGCTTAGGTCAGCGAAATTCACCCCTCCACTTT. Protein product: CASSLGQRNSPLHF.